Reported below is one TCR beta chain. The clone's antigen remains unknown. No much larger clone is present one base from it, and per-base qualities are unavailable. The data derive from a study of blood T cell repertoires in COVID-19 (dated by TCRdb to the early 2020s). Background on the whole study: The collaborator samples originated in the United States, Italy and Spain and spanned the acute and convalescent phases of COVID-19. The prospective study material was composed of cDNA or gDNA derived from T cells, B-cell-depleted T cells, or PBMCs. Deeply sampled blood TCRbeta repertoires from subjects exposed to, actively infected with, or recovered from COVID-19 were included in the dataset. The repertoires were released in a freely available public database meant as a resource for research on the immune response to SARS-CoV-2. The samples were drawn from two sources: the first 160 participants of the ongoing ImmuneRACE study, and 950 to 1,500 subjects contributed by 6 global collaborators. The sample metadata nearly always contained a de-identified subject ID, COVID-19 status, age in years and sex. HLA class I and class II types, where available, came from metadata supplied by the sample provider rather than from assay-based typing.

Trimming leaves V shorter by 5 bases and J shorter by 5 bases, with the junction holding 8 bases beyond the gene matches. The CDR3 starts with the cysteine, ends with the phenylalanine, and has 14 residues. CDR3 DNA is the only sequence kept; it has 42 bases, read in frame from the first base. The germline V gene gives CDR1 as SQVTM and CDR2 as ANQGSEA. The immunoSEQ Assay, a bias-controlled multiplex PCR, was used to amplify TCRbeta CDR3 regions from genomic DNA. The source study handled its data this way. Nucleated cell counts per sample were estimated from amplification of reference gene primers within the assay. To quantify the absolute abundance of each unique TCRbeta CDR3 rearrangement, sequence reads were collapsed and filtered. For each sample, productive Simpson clonality was calculated as the square root of Simpson's diversity index over productive rearrangements. TCRdb holds this immuneACCESS table with in-frame rearrangements only. Some clones are missing; in checked studies, unresolved V genes explain under half, and the rest has no known cause. D and trimming come from the DNA, and the V and J calls and clone size come from that table. The sample includes about 26,000 clones, with 70% to 90% observed a single time. About 3% of the sample lies in the top ten.

Here is what the overall study found, with its caveats: The amount of clinical and demographic metadata varied by source and participant and was provided uncurated.

Whole blood was collected in K2EDTA tubes by collaborating institutions according to the institutions' own protocols. For TCRbeta analysis, collaborators shipped samples in one of three forms: frozen whole blood, isolated PBMCs, or DNA extracted from either of those sample types. This receptor was obtained from a human donor in a cohort sampled during active COVID-19. The specimen sequenced was peripheral blood. In this chain, TRBV29-1 is recombined with TRBJ1-4, with 7 bases aligning to TRBD1. The nucleotide sequence reads TGCAGCGTTACCGCCGGGACAGCGAATGAAAAACTGTTTTTT. This sequence encodes CSVTAGTANEKLFF.